The 3 T cell receptor beta chains presented below share a single source sample, sequenced in a study of cytomegalovirus exposure and HLA in healthy donors. PCR employed 60 Vbeta and 13 Jbeta primers. Repertoires were generated with immunoSEQ multiplex PCR, while TCRdb's copy carries only in-frame clones and drops some. The sample lists approximately 120,000 clones; approximately 73% were seen once. Input material: PBMCs. The receptors come from a man between 35 and 55 years old in good health and CMV-seronegative.

This clone was recorded a few times. This rearrangement joins TRBV28 to TRBJ2-5; no reliable D call. This CDR3 has 12 residues. In germline, CDR1 is MDHEN, CDR2 SYDVKM. V was cut by 6 bases and J by 9 bases, with 14 bases left in between. The CDR3 loop is CASSPARLAQYF. The CDR3 region has the DNA TGTGCCAGCAGCCCCGCGAGGTTGGCCCAGTACTTC.

This chain connects TRBV9 to TRBJ2-3, with 9 bases fitting TRBD1. V shed 1 base and J 1 base; nucleotides not matched to a gene: 4. This CDR3 has 16 amino acids. The germline gives CDR1 SGDLS, CDR2 YYNGEE. CDR3 loop: CASSVTGGLGTDTQYF. CDR3 nucleotides: TGTGCCAGCAGCGTAACAGGGGGCTTGGGCACAGATACGCAGTATTTT. Variable domain in full (rest from reference TRBV9 and TRBJ2-3): DSGVTQTPKHLITATGQRVTLRCSPRSGDLSVYWYQQSLDQGLQFLIQYYNGEERAKGNILERFSAQQFPDLHSELNLSSLELGDSALYFCASSVTGGLGTDTQYFGPGTRLTVL.

This clone was counted between two and nine times. This chain connects TRBV7-2 to TRBJ1-1, with 7 bases that match TRBD1. This CDR3 has 14 residues. V shed 5 bases and J 1 base; nucleotides not matched to a gene: 4. Germline CDR1 reads SGHTA; CDR2 reads FQGNSA. For the CDR3, the DNA is TGTGCCAGCAGCGTAAGACAGGGGAACACTGAAGCTTTCTTT. It yields the protein CASSVRQGNTEAFF.